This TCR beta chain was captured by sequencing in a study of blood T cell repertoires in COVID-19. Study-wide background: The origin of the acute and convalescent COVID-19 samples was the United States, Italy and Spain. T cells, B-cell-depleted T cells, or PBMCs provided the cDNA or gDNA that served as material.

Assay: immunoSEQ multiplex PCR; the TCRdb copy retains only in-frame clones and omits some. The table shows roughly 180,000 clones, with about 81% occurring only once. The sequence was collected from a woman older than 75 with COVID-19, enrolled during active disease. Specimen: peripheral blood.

CDR3 in amino acids: CASSIDFRGPRYTF. CDR3 bases: TGTGCCAGTAGTATAGATTTCAGAGGGCCTCGCTACACCTTC. The chain is built from TRBV19 and TRBJ1-2; D gene ambiguous. This CDR3 comprises 14 residues. The V end was cut by 0 bases, the J end by 9 bases, with 14 bases between. Per germline, CDR1 LNHDA and CDR2 SQIVND (reference sequence).